This T cell receptor (beta chain) was sequenced in a study of blood T cell repertoires in COVID-19. About the research overall: Sites across the United States, Italy and Spain contributed samples from acute and convalescent COVID-19. T cells, B-cell-depleted T cells, or PBMCs supplied cDNA or gDNA.

Methods used by the authors: Quantification of nucleated cells was approximated via reference gene primer amplification. Clones were read by immunoSEQ multiplex PCR, and TCRdb kept only the in-frame ones, dropping some. The D gene and trimming were derived from the DNA, and the V and J assignments and clone size from that table. The sample has 85,000 to 130,000 clones, around nine tenths seen once; the top ten hold around 5.7%. Germline V gene lookup returns CDR1 LNHDA and CDR2 SQIVND (reference sequence). The V and J ends lost 10 bases and 4 bases, in that order; junction bases with no gene match: 4. CDR3 size: 12 residues.

The TCR sequence derives from a man between 65 and 85 years old with acute or convalescent COVID-19. The sample taken for sequencing was peripheral blood. The V gene is TRBV19, the J gene TRBJ1-1, with 9 positions matching TRBD1. CDR3: CATATGGTEAFF. DNA for the CDR3: TGTGCCACCGCGACAGGGGGCACTGAAGCTTTCTTT.